These 9 T cell receptor beta chains were all obtained from the same sample, sequenced in a study of blood T cell repertoires in COVID-19. Profiling relied on immunoSEQ multiplex PCR, and the TCRdb table lists in-frame clones only, not all of them. The sample contains 25,000 to 35,000 clones, 68% of which appear only once. Sequenced sample: peripheral blood. These receptors came from a human donor in a cohort sampled during active COVID-19.

V is TRBV27 and J is TRBJ1-3; unclear D gene. This CDR3 is 17 amino acids long. Per the germline V gene, CDR1 is MNHEY and CDR2 is SMNVEV (reference sequence). The V gene lost 0 bases and the J gene lost 0 bases, with 12 bases spanning the gap. The CDR3 is CASSLSSVTSSGNTIYF. In nucleotides, the CDR3 is TGTGCCAGCAGTTTATCTTCTGTGACTAGCTCTGGAAACACCATATATTTT.

This clone was recorded many times. The CDR3 DNA is TGCGCCAGCAGCCAAGTCCAAGCGGGAGGGTACGAGCAGTACTTC. Protein sequence: CASSQVQAGGYEQYF. V gene TRBV4-3 combines with J gene TRBJ2-7; 10 bases align to TRBD2. V shed 1 base and J 4 bases; nucleotides not matched to a gene: 4. CDR1 is LGHNA and CDR2 is YSLEER in the germline V gene. CDR3 length equals 15 residues.

This rearrangement joins TRBV6-6 to TRBJ1-1, with D unclear. The V gene's germline CDR1 is MNHNY and CDR2 SVGAGI (reference sequence). The CDR3 is made up of 15 amino acids. V was shortened by 2 bases and J by 0 bases, with 10 bases between the two germline ends. DNA for the CDR3: TGTGCCAGCAGTTACCTCCCGACTGTGAACACTGAAGCTTTCTTT. Its translation: CASSYLPTVNTEAFF.

The V call is TRBV27, the J call TRBJ2-7, with 10 positions matching TRBD1. The length of the CDR3 is 14 residues. Germline V lookup: CDR1 MNHEY, CDR2 SMNVEV (reference sequence). J gave up 5 bases and V 6 bases, and 7 bases lay outside the gene matches. CDR3 protein: CASSRQGARNEQYF. In DNA, the CDR3 is TGTGCCAGCAGCCGACAGGGGGCTCGAAACGAGCAGTACTTC.

This chain uses TRBV15 with TRBJ2-2, with a tentative D call TRBD1 (5 bases). The CDR3 has 16 amino acids. Trimming pared 0 bases from V and 4 bases from J, leaving 12 bases between. Germline CDR1 reads LNHNV; CDR2 reads YYDKDF (reference sequence). CDR3 DNA: TGTGCCACCAGCAGAGATACCAGGGCTAGCACCGGGGAGCTGTTTTTT. It translates to CATSRDTRASTGELFF.

The gene calls are TRBV5-4 and TRBJ2-1, with D perhaps matching TRBD2 (6 bases). V was clipped by 4 bases and J by 6 bases, with 14 bases between them. The CDR3 sequence is 14 residues long. Germline CDR1 reads SGHNT; CDR2 reads YYREEE (reference sequence). For the CDR3, the DNA is TGTGCCAGCAGCCCTGGTGGGGGAGGCAATGAGCAGTTCTTC. Translation gives CASSPGGGGNEQFF.

This chain joins TRBV18 and TRBJ1-5, with D perhaps matching TRBD1 (5 bases). Trimming took 2 bases from V and 5 from J, leaving 7 bases between them. Germline V gene data show CDR1 as KGHSH and CDR2 as LQKENI. The CDR3 extends over 13 amino acids. The CDR3: CASSPGGDQPQHF. CDR3 sequence (DNA): TGTGCCAGCTCACCAGGGGGGGATCAGCCCCAGCATTTT.

J is TRBJ2-3 and V is TRBV4-1; 7 nucleotides align to TRBD2. There are 14 residues in the CDR3. The junction had 5 bases not matched to a gene; V was cut back by 4 bases and J by 4 bases. CDR1 and CDR2 from the germline V gene are MGHRA and YSYEKL. CDR3 in DNA: TGCGCCAGCAGCCTAAGGGCGGGAGCAGATACGCAGTATTTT. Translation gives CASSLRAGADTQYF.

The gene calls are TRBV7-2 and TRBJ2-3; TRBD2 matches 13 bases. Germline V gene lookup returns CDR1 SGHTA and CDR2 FQGNSA. The V segment lost 5 bases and the J segment 7 bases; nucleotides outside the gene matches: 6. The CDR3 covers 15 residues. In DNA form, the CDR3 reads TGTGCCAGCAGCCCCGGGACTAGCGGGGTTTATACGCAGTATTTT. Encoded protein: CASSPGTSGVYTQYF.